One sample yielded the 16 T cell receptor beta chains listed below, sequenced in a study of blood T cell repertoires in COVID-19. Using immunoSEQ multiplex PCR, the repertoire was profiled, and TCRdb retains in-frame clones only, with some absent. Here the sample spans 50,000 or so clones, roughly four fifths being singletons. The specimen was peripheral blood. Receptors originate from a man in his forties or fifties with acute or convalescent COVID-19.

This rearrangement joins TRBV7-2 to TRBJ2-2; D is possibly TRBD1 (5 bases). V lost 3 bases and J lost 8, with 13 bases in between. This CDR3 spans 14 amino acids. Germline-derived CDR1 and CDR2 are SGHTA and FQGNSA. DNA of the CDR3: TGTGCCAGCAGCTTGAACCAGGGTCAGGGGGAGCTGTTTTTT. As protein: CASSLNQGQGELFF.

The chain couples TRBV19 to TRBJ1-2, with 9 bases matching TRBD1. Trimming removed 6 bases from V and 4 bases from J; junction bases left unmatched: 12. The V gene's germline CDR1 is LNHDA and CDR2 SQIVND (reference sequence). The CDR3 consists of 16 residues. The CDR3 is CASSPAPGTGTYGYTF. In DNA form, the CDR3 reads TGTGCCAGTAGCCCCGCACCCGGGACAGGGACCTATGGCTACACCTTC.

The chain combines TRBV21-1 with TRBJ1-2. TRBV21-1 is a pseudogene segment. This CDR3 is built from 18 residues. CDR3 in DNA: TGTGCCAGCAGCAAAGAGCGGAGTTGGGGAATTCGTCCTTATGGCTACACCTTC. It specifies CASSKERSWGIRPYGYTF.

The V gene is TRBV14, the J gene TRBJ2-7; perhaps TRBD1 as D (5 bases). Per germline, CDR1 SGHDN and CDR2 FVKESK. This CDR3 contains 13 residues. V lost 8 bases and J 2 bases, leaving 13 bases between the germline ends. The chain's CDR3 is CASAIQEPYEQYF. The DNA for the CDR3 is TGTGCCAGCGCGATACAGGAGCCCTACGAGCAGTACTTC.

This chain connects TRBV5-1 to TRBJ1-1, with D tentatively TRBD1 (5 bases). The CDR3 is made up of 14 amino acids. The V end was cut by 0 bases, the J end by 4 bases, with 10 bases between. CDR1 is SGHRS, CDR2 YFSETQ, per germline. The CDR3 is CASSLAPGGTEAFF. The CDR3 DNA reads TGCGCCAGCAGCTTGGCTCCGGGGGGCACTGAAGCTTTCTTT. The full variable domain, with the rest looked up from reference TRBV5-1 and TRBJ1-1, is KAGVTQTPRYLIKTRGQQVTLSCSPISGHRSVSWYQQTPGQGLQFLFEYFSETQRNKGNFPGRFSGRQFSNSRSEMNVSTLELGDSALYLCASSLAPGGTEAFFGQGTRLTVV.

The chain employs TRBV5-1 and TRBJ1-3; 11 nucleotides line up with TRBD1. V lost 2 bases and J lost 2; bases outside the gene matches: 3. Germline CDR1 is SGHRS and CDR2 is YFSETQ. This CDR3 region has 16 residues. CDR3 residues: CASSLGQGAAGNTIYF. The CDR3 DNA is TGCGCCAGCAGCTTAGGACAGGGGGCGGCTGGAAACACCATATATTTT.

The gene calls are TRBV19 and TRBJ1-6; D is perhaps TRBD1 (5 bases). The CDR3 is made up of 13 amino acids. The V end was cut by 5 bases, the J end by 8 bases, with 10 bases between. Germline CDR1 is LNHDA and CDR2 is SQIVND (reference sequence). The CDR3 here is CASSFQGDSPLHF. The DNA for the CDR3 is TGTGCCAGTAGTTTCCAGGGTGATTCACCCCTCCACTTT.

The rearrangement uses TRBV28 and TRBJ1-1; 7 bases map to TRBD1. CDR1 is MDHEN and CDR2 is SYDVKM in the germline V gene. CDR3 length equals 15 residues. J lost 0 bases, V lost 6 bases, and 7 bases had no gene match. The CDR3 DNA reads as TGTGCCAGCAGCCTAACAGGGGTGATGAACACTGAAGCTTTCTTT. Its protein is CASSLTGVMNTEAFF.

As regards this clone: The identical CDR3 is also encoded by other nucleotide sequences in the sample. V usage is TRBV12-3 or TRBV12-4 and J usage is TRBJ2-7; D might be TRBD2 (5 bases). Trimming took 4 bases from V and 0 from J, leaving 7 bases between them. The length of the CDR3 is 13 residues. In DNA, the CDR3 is TGTGCCAGCAGTTATGGGAGCTCCTACGAGCAGTACTTC. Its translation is CASSYGSSYEQYF.

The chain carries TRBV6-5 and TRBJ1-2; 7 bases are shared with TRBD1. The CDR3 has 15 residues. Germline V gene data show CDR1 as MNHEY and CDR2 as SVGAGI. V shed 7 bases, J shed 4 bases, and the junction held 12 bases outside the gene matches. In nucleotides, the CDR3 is TGTGCCAGCACAAGGAGGGACAGATTATTCTATGGCTACACCTTC. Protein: CASTRRDRLFYGYTF.

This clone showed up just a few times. The DNA for the CDR3 is TGCGCCAGCAGCTTGGCCCCAGGGGATGGCATCTACGAGCAGTACTTC. As protein: CASSLAPGDGIYEQYF. This chain uses TRBV5-1 with TRBJ2-7, with D tentatively TRBD1 (6 bases). The CDR3 is made up of 16 amino acids. Trimming pared 0 bases from V and 3 bases from J, leaving 16 bases between. In germline, CDR1 is SGHRS, CDR2 YFSETQ.

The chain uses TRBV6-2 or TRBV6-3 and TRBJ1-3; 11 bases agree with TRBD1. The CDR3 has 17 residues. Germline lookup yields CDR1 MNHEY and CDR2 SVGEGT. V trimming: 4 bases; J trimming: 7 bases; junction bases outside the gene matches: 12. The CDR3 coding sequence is TGTGCCAGCAGTTCGGATCGATTCCGGGACAGGGGGAACACCATATATTTT. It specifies CASSSDRFRDRGNTIYF.

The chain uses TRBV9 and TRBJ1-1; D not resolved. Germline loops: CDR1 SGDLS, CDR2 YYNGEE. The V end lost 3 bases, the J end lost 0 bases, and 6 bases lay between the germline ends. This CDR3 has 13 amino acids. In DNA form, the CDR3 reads TGTGCCAGCAGCGGAGGAATGAACACTGAAGCTTTCTTT. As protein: CASSGGMNTEAFF.

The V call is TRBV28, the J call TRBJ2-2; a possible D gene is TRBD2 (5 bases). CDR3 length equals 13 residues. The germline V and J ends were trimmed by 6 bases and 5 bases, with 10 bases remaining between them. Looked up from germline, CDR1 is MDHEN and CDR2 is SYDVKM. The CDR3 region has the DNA TGTGCCAGCAGCATTACTAGGACCGGGGAGCTGTTTTTT. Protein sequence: CASSITRTGELFF.

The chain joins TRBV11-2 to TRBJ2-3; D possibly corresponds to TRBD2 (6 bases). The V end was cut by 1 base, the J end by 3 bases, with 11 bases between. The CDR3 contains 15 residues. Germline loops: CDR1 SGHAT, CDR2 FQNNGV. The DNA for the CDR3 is TGTGCCAGCAGCTTAGCTCCCGCGGGGACAGATACGCAGTATTTT. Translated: CASSLAPAGTDTQYF.

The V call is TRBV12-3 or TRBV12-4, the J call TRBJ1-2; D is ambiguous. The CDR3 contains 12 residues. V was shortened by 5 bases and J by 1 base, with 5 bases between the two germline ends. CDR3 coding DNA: TGTGCCAGCAGTGAGAATAACTATGGCTACACCTTC. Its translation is CASSENNYGYTF.